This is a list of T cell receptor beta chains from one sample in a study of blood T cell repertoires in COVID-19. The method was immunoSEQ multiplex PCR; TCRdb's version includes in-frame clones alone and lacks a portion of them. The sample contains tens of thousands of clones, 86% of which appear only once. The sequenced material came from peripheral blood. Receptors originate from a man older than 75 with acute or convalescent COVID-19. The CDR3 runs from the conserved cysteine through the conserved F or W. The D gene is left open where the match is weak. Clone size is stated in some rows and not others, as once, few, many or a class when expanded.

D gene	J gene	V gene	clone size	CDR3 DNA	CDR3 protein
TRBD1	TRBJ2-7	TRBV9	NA	TGTGCCAGCAGCTCGGCGGGGACAGGAGTATCCTACGAGCAGTACTTC	CASSSAGTGVSYEQYF
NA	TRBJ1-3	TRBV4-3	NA	TGCGCCAGCAGCCAAGATTTTGGGAGCACAACTGGAAACACCATATATTTT	CASSQDFGSTTGNTIYF
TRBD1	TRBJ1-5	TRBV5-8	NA	TGTGCCAGCAGCTGGGGACAGAGAGTGAACAATCAGCCCCAGCATTTT	CASSWGQRVNNQPQHF
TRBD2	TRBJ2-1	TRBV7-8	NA	TGTGCCAGCAGCTTTTTAGCGGGGGGCTGGGATGAGCAGTTCTTC	CASSFLAGGWDEQFF
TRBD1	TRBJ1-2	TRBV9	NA	TGTGCCAGCAGCTCGCGGACAGGGAGCTATGGCTACACCTTC	CASSSRTGSYGYTF
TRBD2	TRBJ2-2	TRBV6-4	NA	TGTGCCAGCAGTAGACTAGCGGGAAACACCGGGGAGCTGTTTTTT	CASSRLAGNTGELFF
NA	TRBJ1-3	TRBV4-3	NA	TGCGCCAGCAGCCACGACAGCTCTGGAAACACCATATATTTT	CASSHDSSGNTIYF
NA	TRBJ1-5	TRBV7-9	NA	TGTGCCAGCAGCCAGGGAAGGGTAAATCAGCCCCAGCATTTT	CASSQGRVNQPQHF
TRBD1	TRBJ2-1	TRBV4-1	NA	TGCGCCAGCAGCCTCCGGGACAGGGATATCCATGAGCAGTTCTTC	CASSLRDRDIHEQFF
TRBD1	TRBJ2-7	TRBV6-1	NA	TGTGCCAGCAGTGTGACAGGGACCCTTTTCTCCTACGAGCAGTACTTC	CASSVTGTLFSYEQYF
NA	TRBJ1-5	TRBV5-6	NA	TGTGCCAGCAGCTTGCTAGGAGGCAATCAGCCCCAGCATTTT	CASSLLGGNQPQHF
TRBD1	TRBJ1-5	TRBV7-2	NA	TGTGCCAGCAGCCAGAACAGGGGTAATCAGCCCCAGCATTTT	CASSQNRGNQPQHF
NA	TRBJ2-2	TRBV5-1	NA	TGCGCCAGCAGCTTACGGGACTCCAGGGCCGGGGAGCTGTTTTTT	CASSLRDSRAGELFF
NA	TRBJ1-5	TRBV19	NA	TGTGCCAGTAGTATAGTCCCCGGGACAACCAGCAATCAGCCCCAGCATTTT	CASSIVPGTTSNQPQHF
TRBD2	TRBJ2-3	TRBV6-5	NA	TGTGCCAGCGGCCTAGCGGTACCCACAGATACGCAGTATTTT	CASGLAVPTDTQYF
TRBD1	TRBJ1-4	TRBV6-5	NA	TGTGCCAGCGAGACAGGGCGGGAAAAACTGTTTTTT	CASETGREKLFF
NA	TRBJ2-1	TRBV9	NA	TGTGCCAGCAGTCGTCGACAGAGCTCCTACAATGAGCAGTTCTTC	CASSRRQSSYNEQFF
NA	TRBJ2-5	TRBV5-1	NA	TGCGCCAGCAGCTTGTCTGGGACACCGCAAGAGACCCAGTACTTC	CASSLSGTPQETQYF
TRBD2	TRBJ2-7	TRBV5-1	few	TGCGCCAGCAGCTTGGTGTCCCCCCTAGCGGGTCCGGCCTACGAGCAGTACTTC	CASSLVSPLAGPAYEQYF
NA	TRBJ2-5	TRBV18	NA	TGTGCCAGCTCCCTGGGGGCCTACATCCTAGAGACCCAGTACTTC	CASSLGAYILETQYF
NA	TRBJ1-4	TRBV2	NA	TGTGCCAGCAAGCCTATCGGGGGTTTGGGGGAAAAACTGTTTTTT	CASKPIGGLGEKLFF
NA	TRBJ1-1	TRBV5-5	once	TGTGCCAGCAGCTTGGGTACCCTTGTCGGAGTTACTGAAGCTTTCTTT	CASSLGTLVGVTEAFF
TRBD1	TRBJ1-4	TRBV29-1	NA	TGCAGCGTTTCCCGACAGGGTTCTAATGAAAAACTGTTTTTT	CSVSRQGSNEKLFF
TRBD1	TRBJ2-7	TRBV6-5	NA	TGTGCCAGCAGTTACGGGAGGACAGGGGTCTACGAGCAGTACTTC	CASSYGRTGVYEQYF
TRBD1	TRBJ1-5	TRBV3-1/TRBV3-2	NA	TGTGCCAGCAGCCAAAAGATTAGGGGACAGAATGCGCCTTATAGCAATCAGCCCCAGCATTTT	CASSQKIRGQNAPYSNQPQHF
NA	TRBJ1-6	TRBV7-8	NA	TGTGCCAGCAGCTTAGCCCCCAGGGGCAATTCACCCCTCCACTTT	CASSLAPRGNSPLHF
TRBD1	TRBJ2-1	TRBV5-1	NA	TGCGCCAGCAGCTTGGTTCCTCAGGGGGCGCAGACTGGGAATGAGCAGTTCTTC	CASSLVPQGAQTGNEQFF
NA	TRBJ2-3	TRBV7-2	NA	TGTGCCAGCTCCACGGGACTTAGCACAGATACGCAGTATTTT	CASSTGLSTDTQYF
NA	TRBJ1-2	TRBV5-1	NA	TGCGCCAGCAGCTTGAGCAGGGGAATTAACTATGGCTACACCTTC	CASSLSRGINYGYTF
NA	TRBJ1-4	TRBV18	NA	TGTGCCAGCTCACAGGGGTCTAATGAAAAACTGTTTTTT	CASSQGSNEKLFF
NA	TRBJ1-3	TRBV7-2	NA	TGTGCCAGCAGCTTCGGGGGTCCTGGAAACACCATATATTTT	CASSFGGPGNTIYF
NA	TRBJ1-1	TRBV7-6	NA	TGTGCCAGCAGCTTAGCAGACATGAACACTGAAGCTTTCTTT	CASSLADMNTEAFF
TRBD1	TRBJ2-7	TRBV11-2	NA	TGTGCCAGCAGCTCCGCCGGGACAGGGATTTACGAGCAGTACTTC	CASSSAGTGIYEQYF
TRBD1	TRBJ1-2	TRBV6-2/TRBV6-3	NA	TGTGCCAGCAGTCCACCGGGACAGGCCATGCCTGGCTACACCTTC	CASSPPGQAMPGYTF
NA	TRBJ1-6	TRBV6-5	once	TGTGCCAGCGGACTGAATAATTCACCCCTCCACTTT	CASGLNNSPLHF
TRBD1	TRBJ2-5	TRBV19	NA	TGTGCCAGTAGTATACCCGGGACAGCACAAGAGACCCAGTACTTC	CASSIPGTAQETQYF
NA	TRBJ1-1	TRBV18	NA	TGTGCCAGCTCATCAGCAGGGGTTAGGGACACTGAAGCTTTCTTT	CASSSAGVRDTEAFF
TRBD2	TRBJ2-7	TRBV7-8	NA	TGTGCCAGCAGCTTTAGACTAGCGGGGTCCTACGAGCAGTACTTC	CASSFRLAGSYEQYF
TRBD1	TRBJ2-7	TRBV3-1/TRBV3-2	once	TGTGCCAGCAGTCCACAGGGGAAAGTTGGCTACGAGCAGTACTTC	CASSPQGKVGYEQYF
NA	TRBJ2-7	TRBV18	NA	TGTGCCAGCTCACCAAACAAACATTACGAGCAGTACTTC	CASSPNKHYEQYF
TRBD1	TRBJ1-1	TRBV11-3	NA	TGTGCCAGCAGCCCCGGACAGGACCACCGCGAAGCTTTCTTT	CASSPGQDHREAFF
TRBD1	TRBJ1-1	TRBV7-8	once	TGTGCCAGCAGTCGGGACAGGGGGAACACTGAAGCTTTCTTT	CASSRDRGNTEAFF
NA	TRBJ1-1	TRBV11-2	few	TGTGCCAGCAGCTCTAGGGGGGGGGTGAACACTGAAGCTTTCTTT	CASSSRGGVNTEAFF
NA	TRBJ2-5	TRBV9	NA	TGTGCCAGCAGCAAGACCAGGGTGGAGGAGACCCAGTACTTC	CASSKTRVEETQYF
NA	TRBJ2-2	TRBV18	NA	TGTGCCAGCTCACCCGTGGGCCAGGGCGGCACCGGGGAGCTGTTTTTT	CASSPVGQGGTGELFF
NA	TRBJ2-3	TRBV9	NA	TGTGCCAGCAGCGTGGGGGCACTAGGGTCGACAGATACGCAGTATTTT	CASSVGALGSTDTQYF
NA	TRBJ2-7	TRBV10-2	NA	TGCGCCAGCAGGAGAGGAGGGCAACCCTCCTACGAGCAGTACTTC	CASRRGGQPSYEQYF
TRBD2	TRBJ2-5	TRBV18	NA	TGTGCCAGCTCACCTCCTACTAGCGTAGAGACCCAGTACTTC	CASSPPTSVETQYF
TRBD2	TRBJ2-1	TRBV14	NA	TGTGCCAGCAGCCAAGTACTCCCAGCGGGGGGGGAACGGATCTTC	CASSQVLPAGGERIF
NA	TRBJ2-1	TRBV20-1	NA	TGCAGTGCTAGTACTCGACGTGGGACTGCACCCTACAATGAGCAGTTCTTC	CSASTRRGTAPYNEQFF
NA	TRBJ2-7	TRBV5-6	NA	TGTGCCAGCAGCCCCCTCGGCCGTAGCGCGAGCTCCTACGAGCAGTACTTC	CASSPLGRSASSYEQYF